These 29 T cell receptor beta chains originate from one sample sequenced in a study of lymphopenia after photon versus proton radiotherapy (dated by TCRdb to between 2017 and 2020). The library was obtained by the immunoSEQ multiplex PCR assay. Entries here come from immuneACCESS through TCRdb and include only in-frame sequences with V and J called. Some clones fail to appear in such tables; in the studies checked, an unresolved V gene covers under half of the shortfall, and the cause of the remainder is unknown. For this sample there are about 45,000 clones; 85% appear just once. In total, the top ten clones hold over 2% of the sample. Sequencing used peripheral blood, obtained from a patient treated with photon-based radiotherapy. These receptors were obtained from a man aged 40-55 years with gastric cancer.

CDR3 loop: CASGGYQETQYF. In nucleotides, the CDR3 is TGTGCCAGCGGTGGGTACCAAGAGACCCAGTACTTC. The chain uses TRBV7-2 and TRBJ2-5; D not certain. The V gene lost 8 bases and the J gene lost 0 bases, with 7 bases spanning the gap. The CDR3 consists of 12 residues. The germline V gene encodes CDR1 SGHTA and CDR2 FQGNSA.

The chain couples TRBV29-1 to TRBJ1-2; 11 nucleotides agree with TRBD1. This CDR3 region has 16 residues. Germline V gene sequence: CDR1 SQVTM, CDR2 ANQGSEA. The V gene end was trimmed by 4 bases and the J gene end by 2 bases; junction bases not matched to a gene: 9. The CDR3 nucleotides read TGCAGCGTTGTGATCCCCGGACAGGGGGCCAACTATGGCTACACCTTC. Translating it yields CSVVIPGQGANYGYTF.

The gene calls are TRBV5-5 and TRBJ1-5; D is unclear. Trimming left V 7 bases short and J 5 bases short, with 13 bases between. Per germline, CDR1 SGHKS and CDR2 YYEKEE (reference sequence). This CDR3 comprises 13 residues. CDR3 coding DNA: TGTGCCAGCGACACCGGTGGGGATCAGCCCCAGCATTTT. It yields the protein CASDTGGDQPQHF.

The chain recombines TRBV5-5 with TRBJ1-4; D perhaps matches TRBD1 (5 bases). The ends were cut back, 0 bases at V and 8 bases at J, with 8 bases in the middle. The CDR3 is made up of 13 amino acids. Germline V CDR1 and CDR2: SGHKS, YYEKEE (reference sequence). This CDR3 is CASSLVTEEKLFF. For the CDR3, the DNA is TGTGCCAGCAGCTTGGTGACAGAGGAAAAACTGTTTTTT.

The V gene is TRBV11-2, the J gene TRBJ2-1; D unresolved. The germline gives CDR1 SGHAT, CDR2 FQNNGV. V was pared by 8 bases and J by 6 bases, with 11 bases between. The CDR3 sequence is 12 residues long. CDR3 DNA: TGTGCCAGCGGGAAGTTGAGCAATGAGCAGTTCTTC. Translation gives CASGKLSNEQFF.

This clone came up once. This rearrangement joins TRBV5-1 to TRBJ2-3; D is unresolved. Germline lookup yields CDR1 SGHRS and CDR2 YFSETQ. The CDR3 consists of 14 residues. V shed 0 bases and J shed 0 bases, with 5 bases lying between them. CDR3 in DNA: TGCGCCAGCAGCTTGGAGGGCAGCACAGATACGCAGTATTTT. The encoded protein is CASSLEGSTDTQYF. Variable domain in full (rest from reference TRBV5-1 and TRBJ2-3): KAGVTQTPRYLIKTRGQQVTLSCSPISGHRSVSWYQQTPGQGLQFLFEYFSETQRNKGNFPGRFSGRQFSNSRSEMNVSTLELGDSALYLCASSLEGSTDTQYFGPGTRLTVL.

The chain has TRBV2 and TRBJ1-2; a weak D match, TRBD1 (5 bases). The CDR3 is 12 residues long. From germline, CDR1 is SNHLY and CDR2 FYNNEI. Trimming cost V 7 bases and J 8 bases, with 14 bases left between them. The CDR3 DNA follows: TGTGCCAGCACCGGGACCGAGGGGGGCTACACCTTC. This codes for CASTGTEGGYTF.

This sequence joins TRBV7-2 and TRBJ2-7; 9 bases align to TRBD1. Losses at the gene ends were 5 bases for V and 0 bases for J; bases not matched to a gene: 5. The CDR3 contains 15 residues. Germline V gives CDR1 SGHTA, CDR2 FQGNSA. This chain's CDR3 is CASSRGQGLSYEQYF. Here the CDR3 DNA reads TGTGCCAGCAGCCGCGGACAGGGGCTCTCCTACGAGCAGTACTTC. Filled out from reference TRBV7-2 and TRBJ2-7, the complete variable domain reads GAGVSQSPSNKVTEKGKDVELRCDPISGHTALYWYRQSLGQGLEFLIYFQGNSAPDKSGLPSDRFSAERTGGSVSTLTIQRTQQEDSAVYLCASSRGQGLSYEQYFGPGTRLTVT.

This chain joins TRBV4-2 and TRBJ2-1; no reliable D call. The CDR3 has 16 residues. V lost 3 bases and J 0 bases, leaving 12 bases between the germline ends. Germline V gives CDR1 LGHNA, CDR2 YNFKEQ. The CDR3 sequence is CASSHQSESSYNEQFF. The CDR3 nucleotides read TGTGCCAGCAGCCATCAAAGCGAGAGCTCCTACAATGAGCAGTTCTTC.

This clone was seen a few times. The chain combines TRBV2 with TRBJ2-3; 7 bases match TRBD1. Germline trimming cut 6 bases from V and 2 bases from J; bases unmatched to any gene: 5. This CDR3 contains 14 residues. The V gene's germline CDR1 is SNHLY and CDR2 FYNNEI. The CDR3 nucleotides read TGTGCCAGCAGCGTAGACAGGGCCACAGATACGCAGTATTTT. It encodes CASSVDRATDTQYF.

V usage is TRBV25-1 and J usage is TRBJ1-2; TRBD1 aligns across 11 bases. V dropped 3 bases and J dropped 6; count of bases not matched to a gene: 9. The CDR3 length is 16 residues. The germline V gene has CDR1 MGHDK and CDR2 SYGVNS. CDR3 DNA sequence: TGTGCCAGCAGTGATTTGGGGGGACAGGGGGTGAATGGCTACACCTTC. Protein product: CASSDLGGQGVNGYTF.

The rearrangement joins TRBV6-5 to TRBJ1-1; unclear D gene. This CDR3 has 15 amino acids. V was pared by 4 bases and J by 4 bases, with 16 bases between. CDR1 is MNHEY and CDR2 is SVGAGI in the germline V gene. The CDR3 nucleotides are TGTGCCAGCAGTTCGCCCGCTAGTCCCGGCACTGAAGCTTTCTTT. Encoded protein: CASSSPASPGTEAFF.

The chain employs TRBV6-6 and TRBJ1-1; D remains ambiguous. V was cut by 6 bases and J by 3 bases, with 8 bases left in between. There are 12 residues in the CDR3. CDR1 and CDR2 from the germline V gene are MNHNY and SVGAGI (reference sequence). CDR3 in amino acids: CASRPWDTEAFF. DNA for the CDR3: TGTGCCAGCAGGCCCTGGGACACTGAAGCTTTCTTT.

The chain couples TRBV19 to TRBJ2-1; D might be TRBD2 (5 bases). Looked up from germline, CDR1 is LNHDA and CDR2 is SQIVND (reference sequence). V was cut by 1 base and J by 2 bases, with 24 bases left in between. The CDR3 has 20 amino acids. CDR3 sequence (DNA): TGTGCCAGTAGTATAGGAGTTGACATCCCGGGAACCAAGACCTACAATGAGCAGTTCTTC. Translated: CASSIGVDIPGTKTYNEQFF.

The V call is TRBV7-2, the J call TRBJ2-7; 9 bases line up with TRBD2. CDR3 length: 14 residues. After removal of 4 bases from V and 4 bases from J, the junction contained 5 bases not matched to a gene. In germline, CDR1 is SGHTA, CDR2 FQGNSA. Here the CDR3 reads CASSSSGARYEQYF. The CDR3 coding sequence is TGTGCCAGCAGCTCTAGCGGGGCCCGTTACGAGCAGTACTTC.

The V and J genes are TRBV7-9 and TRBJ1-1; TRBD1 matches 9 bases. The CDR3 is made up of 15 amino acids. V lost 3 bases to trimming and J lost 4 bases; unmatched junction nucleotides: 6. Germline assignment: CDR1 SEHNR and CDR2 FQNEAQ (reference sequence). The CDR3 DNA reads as TGTGCCAGCAGCTTTGGGACAGGGAGGGTCACTGAAGCTTTCTTT. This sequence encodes CASSFGTGRVTEAFF.

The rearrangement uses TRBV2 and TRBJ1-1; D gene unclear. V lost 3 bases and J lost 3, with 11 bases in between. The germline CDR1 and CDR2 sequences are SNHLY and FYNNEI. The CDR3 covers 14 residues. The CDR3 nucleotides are TGTGCCAGCAGTGAGTTCTCGTGGGACACTGAAGCTTTCTTT. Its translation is CASSEFSWDTEAFF.

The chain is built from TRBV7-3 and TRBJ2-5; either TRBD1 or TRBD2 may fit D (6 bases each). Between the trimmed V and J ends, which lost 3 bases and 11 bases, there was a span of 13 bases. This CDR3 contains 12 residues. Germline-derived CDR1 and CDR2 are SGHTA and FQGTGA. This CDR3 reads CASSFRGGEQYF. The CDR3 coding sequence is TGTGCCAGCAGCTTCAGGGGCGGGGAGCAGTACTTC.

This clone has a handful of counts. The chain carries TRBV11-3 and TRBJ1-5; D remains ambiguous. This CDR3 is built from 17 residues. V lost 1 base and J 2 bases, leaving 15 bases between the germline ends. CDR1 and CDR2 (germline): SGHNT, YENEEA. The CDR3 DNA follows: TGTGCCAGCAGCTTAGGGTTTCCGGGGATCGGCAATCAGCCCCAGCATTTT. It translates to CASSLGFPGIGNQPQHF. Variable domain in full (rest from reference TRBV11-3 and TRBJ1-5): EAGVVQSPRYKIIEKKQPVAFWCNPISGHNTLYWYLQNLGQGPELLIRYENEEAVDDSQLPKDRFSAERLKGVDSTLKIQPAELGDSAVYLCASSLGFPGIGNQPQHFGDGTRLSIL.

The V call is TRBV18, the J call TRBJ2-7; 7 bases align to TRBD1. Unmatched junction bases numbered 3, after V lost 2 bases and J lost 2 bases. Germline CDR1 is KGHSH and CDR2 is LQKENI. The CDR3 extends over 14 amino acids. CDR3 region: CASSPVGQAYEQYF. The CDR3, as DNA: TGTGCCAGCTCACCAGTCGGACAGGCCTACGAGCAGTACTTC.

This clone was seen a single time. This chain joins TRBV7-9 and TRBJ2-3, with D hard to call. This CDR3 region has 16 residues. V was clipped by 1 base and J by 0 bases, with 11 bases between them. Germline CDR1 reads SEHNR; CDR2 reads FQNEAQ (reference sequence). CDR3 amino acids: CASSLDMGSSTDTQYF. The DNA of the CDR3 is TGTGCCAGCAGCTTAGATATGGGGTCGAGCACAGATACGCAGTATTTT.

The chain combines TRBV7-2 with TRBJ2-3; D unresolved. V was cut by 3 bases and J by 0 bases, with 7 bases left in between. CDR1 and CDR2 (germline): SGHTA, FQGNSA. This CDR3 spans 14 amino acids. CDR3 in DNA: TGTGCCAGCAGCTTGGCCGATAGCACAGATACGCAGTATTTT. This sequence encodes CASSLADSTDTQYF.

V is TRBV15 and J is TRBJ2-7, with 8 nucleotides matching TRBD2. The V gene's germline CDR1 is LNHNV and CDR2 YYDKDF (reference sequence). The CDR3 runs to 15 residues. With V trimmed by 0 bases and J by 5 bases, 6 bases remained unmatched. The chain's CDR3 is CATSRETGGSNEQYF. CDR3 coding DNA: TGTGCCACCAGCAGAGAGACGGGGGGGTCGAACGAGCAGTACTTC.

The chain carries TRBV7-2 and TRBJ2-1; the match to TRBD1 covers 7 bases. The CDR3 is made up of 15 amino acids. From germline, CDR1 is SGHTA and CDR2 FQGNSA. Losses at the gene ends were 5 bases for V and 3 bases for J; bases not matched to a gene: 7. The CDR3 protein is CASSVGQGDYNEQFF. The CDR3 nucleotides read TGTGCCAGCAGCGTTGGGCAGGGGGACTACAATGAGCAGTTCTTC.

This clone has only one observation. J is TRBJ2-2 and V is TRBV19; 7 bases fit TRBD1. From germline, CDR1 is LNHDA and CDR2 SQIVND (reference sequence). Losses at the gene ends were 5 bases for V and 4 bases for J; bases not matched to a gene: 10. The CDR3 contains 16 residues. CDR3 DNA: TGTGCCAGTAGTGTCCCGGGACAGATTCGCACCGGGGAGCTGTTTTTT. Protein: CASSVPGQIRTGELFF.

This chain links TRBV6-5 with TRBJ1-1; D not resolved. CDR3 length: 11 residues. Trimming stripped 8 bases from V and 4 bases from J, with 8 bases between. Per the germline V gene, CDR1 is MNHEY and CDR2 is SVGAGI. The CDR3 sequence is CASRRSTEAFF. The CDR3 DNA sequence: TGTGCCAGCCGGAGGAGCACTGAAGCTTTCTTT.

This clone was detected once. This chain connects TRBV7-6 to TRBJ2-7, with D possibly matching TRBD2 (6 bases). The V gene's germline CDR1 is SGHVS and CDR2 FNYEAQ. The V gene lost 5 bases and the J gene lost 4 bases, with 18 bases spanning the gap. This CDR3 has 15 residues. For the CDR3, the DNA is TGTGCCAGCAGCCCGCAAGGAGCCGGGGGTTACGAGCAGTACTTC. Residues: CASSPQGAGGYEQYF.

The CDR3 protein is CASSLRGPPNTGELFF. CDR3 DNA: TGTGCCAGCAGTCTCCGGGGGCCGCCGAACACCGGGGAGCTGTTTTTT. The rearrangement joins TRBV5-8 to TRBJ2-2; D is perhaps TRBD1 or TRBD2 (6 bases each). CDR1 and CDR2 (germline): SGHTS, YDEGEE. The V and J ends lost 5 bases and 0 bases respectively, with 14 bases between them. This CDR3 has 16 residues. Full variable domain (remainder filled in from reference TRBV5-8 and TRBJ2-2): EAGVTQSPTHLIKTRGQQATLRCSPISGHTSVYWYQQALGLGLQFLLWYDEGEERNRGNFPPRFSGRQFPNYSSELNVNALELEDSALYLCASSLRGPPNTGELFFGEGSRLTVL.

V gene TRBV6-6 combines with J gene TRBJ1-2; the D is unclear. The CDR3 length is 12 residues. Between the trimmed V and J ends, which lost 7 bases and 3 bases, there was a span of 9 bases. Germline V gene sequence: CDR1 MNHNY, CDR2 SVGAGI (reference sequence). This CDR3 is CASTQWDYGYTF. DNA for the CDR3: TGTGCCAGCACTCAATGGGACTATGGCTACACCTTC.